These 16 T cell receptor beta chains were sequenced from one sample in a study of spatial heterogeneity in lung cancer. TCRdb used MiXCR to reprocess the 5' RACE reads, holding one entry per CDR3 protein. The table lists fewer than 20,000 distinct CDR3 sequences, 15% to 20% of them singletons. Time point of the sample: sample taken at primary tumor resection. Sequencing of whole RNA from tumor, nontumor lung or frozen PBMC involved no sorting. This specimen was PBMCs, taken at surgery. The receptors here all came from a male donor with early-stage non-small cell lung cancer.

This clonotype is medium-sized within its sample. The V and J genes are TRBV7-2 and TRBJ2-7; weak D call: TRBD1 (6 bases). Between the trimmed V and J ends, which lost 5 bases and 6 bases, there was a span of 17 bases. Germline V gene data show CDR1 as SGHTA and CDR2 as FQGNSA. There are 14 residues in the CDR3. In nucleotides, the CDR3 is TGTGCCAGCAGCACCCGGGACAATTCCGTCGAGCAGTACTTC. Its translation: CASSTRDNSVEQYF.

This clonotype was picked up a small number of times. The J gene is TRBJ2-5, the V gene TRBV12-3 or TRBV12-4; D is unclear. Trimming shortened V by 6 bases and J by 5 bases, and 22 bases separated the two germline ends. The CDR3 spans 16 residues. CDR3: CASRNSADWMWETQYF. The DNA for the CDR3 is TGTGCCAGCAGAAACTCGGCGGATTGGATGTGGGAGACCCAGTACTTC.

The genes are TRBV3-1 and TRBJ2-2; 7 bases line up with TRBD1. The trim removed 6 bases at V and 13 bases at J, leaving 5 bases unmatched. The CDR3 loop spans 11 amino acids. Germline values: CDR1 LGHDT, CDR2 YNNKEL (reference sequence). CDR3 in amino acids: CASSHRGGLFF. CDR3 nucleotide sequence: TGTGCCAGCAGTCACAGGGGCGGGCTGTTTTTT.

Comment on this clonotype: A much larger clone is a single base away; this may be a read error. The chain has TRBV20-1 and TRBJ1-1; tentative D call: TRBD1 (5 bases). The V end was cut by 1 base, the J end by 11 bases, with 11 bases between. The CDR3 spans 11 residues. Per germline, CDR1 DFQATT and CDR2 SNEGSKA (reference sequence). The CDR3: CSARVPSGAFF. CDR3 coding DNA: TGCAGTGCTAGAGTTCCATCAGGGGCTTTCTTT.

This clonotype has only a few counts. The CDR3 loop reads CATSDSRAGTDTQYF. Here the CDR3 DNA reads TGTGCCACCAGTGATTCCAGGGCCGGGACAGATACGCAGTATTTT. The chain carries TRBV24-1 and TRBJ2-3; TRBD1 is a possible D gene (5 bases). Looked up from germline, CDR1 is KGHDR and CDR2 is SFDVKD. Trimming left V 2 bases short and J 3 bases short, with 11 bases between. There are 15 residues in the CDR3.

At least ten counts were recorded for this clonotype. The chain carries TRBV2 and TRBJ2-7; 10 bases fit TRBD1. Per germline, CDR1 SNHLY and CDR2 FYNNEI. The CDR3 spans 14 residues. After removal of 4 bases from V and 2 bases from J, the junction contained 2 bases not matched to a gene. CDR3 nucleotide sequence: TGTGCCAGCAGTGGGGACAGGGGAGCCTACGAGCAGTACTTC. This codes for CASSGDRGAYEQYF.

The table lists this clonotype with a few counts. The V call is TRBV7-9, the J call TRBJ1-2; D is ambiguous. V dropped 1 base and J dropped 4 bases, with 19 bases sitting between them. Germline values: CDR1 SEHNR, CDR2 FQNEAQ (reference sequence). The CDR3 loop spans 17 amino acids. CDR3 in amino acids: CASSLGPPSMELYGYTF. CDR3 coding DNA: TGTGCCAGCAGCTTAGGGCCACCTTCCATGGAACTCTATGGCTACACCTTC.

This clonotype has only a few counts. The genes are TRBV29-1 and TRBJ1-4; unclear D gene. CDR3 size: 14 residues. CDR1 is SQVTM, CDR2 ANQGSEA, per germline. Trimming cost V 6 bases and J 2 bases, with 13 bases left between them. CDR3 amino acids: CSVSDGGTNEKLFF. The CDR3 nucleotides read TGCAGCGTCTCGGACGGTGGGACTAATGAAAAACTGTTTTTT.

Many counts were recorded for this clonotype. The J gene is TRBJ2-7, the V gene TRBV7-6, with D unclear. Germline V gives CDR1 SGHVS, CDR2 FNYEAQ. The CDR3 loop spans 16 amino acids. Between the trimmed V and J ends, which lost 1 base and 0 bases, there was a span of 13 bases. As DNA, the CDR3 is TGTGCCAGCAGCTTAGAGGTGGGTGGGGTCTCCTACGAGCAGTACTTC. This codes for CASSLEVGGVSYEQYF.

This clonotype has a count of ten or more. The chain links TRBV29-1 to TRBJ2-7; tentative D call: TRBD1 (6 bases). This CDR3 spans 13 amino acids. V was cut by 0 bases and J by 3 bases, with 9 bases left in between. Germline CDR1 is SQVTM and CDR2 is ANQGSEA. The CDR3 here is CSVEDPGDYEQYF. In DNA, the CDR3 is TGCAGCGTTGAAGACCCAGGGGACTACGAGCAGTACTTC.

Ten or more counts support this clonotype. The chain carries TRBV7-9 and TRBJ1-2; 9 bases map to TRBD1. The CDR3 extends over 17 amino acids. Trimming at V came to 5 bases and at J to 3 bases, leaving 13 bases not matched to a gene. Looked up from germline, CDR1 is SEHNR and CDR2 is FQNEAQ (reference sequence). Here the CDR3 reads CASSLTGQGMSDYGYTF. As DNA, the CDR3 is TGTGCCAGCAGCCTTACGGGACAGGGAATGTCGGACTATGGCTACACCTTC.

Judged by abundance, this clonotype is medium-sized. This rearrangement joins TRBV3-1 to TRBJ1-1; D gene ambiguous. The germline V and J ends were trimmed by 8 bases and 3 bases, with 7 bases remaining between them. CDR3 length: 11 amino acids. Germline lookup yields CDR1 LGHDT and CDR2 YNNKEL (reference sequence). The CDR3 DNA is TGTGCCAGCCGTGGGCACACTGAAGCTTTCTTT. This encodes CASRGHTEAFF.

The sample holds a few counts of this clonotype. The chain joins TRBV21-1 to TRBJ2-7; the D call in the table, TRBD1, was not verified against the DNA. TRBV21-1 is given as a pseudogene. The CDR3 spans 14 residues. CDR3 sequence reads: CASSKPGQTYEQYF. Written as DNA, the CDR3 is TGTGCCAGCAGCAAACCGGGACAAACCTACGAGCAGTACTTC.

There are a few counts of this clonotype. The V gene is TRBV30, the J gene TRBJ2-2; the D gene could be TRBD1 or TRBD2 (5 bases each). The CDR3 loop spans 12 amino acids. V shed 5 bases and J shed 6 bases, with 10 bases lying between them. Germline CDR1 and CDR2: GTSNPN and SVGIG (reference sequence). As DNA, the CDR3 is TGTGCCTGGGGGACCAGGGCCGGGGAGCTGTTTTTT. It encodes CAWGTRAGELFF.

By frequency in the sample, this clonotype is medium-sized. The V call is TRBV5-1, the J call TRBJ1-3; maybe TRBD1 (5 bases). The ends were cut back, 0 bases at V and 0 bases at J, with 13 bases in the middle. CDR3 length: 17 amino acids. Germline V gene lookup returns CDR1 SGHRS and CDR2 YFSETQ. CDR3 residues: CASSLEWGHHSGNTIYF. The CDR3 nucleotides read TGCGCCAGCAGCTTGGAATGGGGCCACCACTCTGGAAACACCATATATTTT.

Ten or more counts support this clonotype. The J gene is TRBJ2-3, the V gene TRBV6-2 or TRBV6-3; D perhaps matches TRBD2 (5 bases). V lost 8 bases to trimming and J lost 0 bases, with 9 bases between them. This CDR3 has 13 amino acids. The germline gives CDR1 MNHEY, CDR2 SVGEGT. The CDR3 region is CASRGASTDTQYF. In nucleotides, the CDR3 is TGTGCCAGCCGGGGAGCTAGCACAGATACGCAGTATTTT.